A selection of T cell receptor beta chains follows, all from one sample in a study of blood T cell repertoires in COVID-19. Sequencing used immunoSEQ multiplex PCR; TCRdb keeps in-frame clones, though not all of them. This table has about 75,000 clones, 65% to 90% appearing once. Sequences were obtained from peripheral blood. These receptor sequences come from a woman aged 45-60 years with acute or convalescent COVID-19. The CDR3 runs from the conserved cysteine through the conserved F or W. Fields, in order: clone size, J gene, V gene, CDR3 length, D gene, CDR3 DNA, CDR3 protein. A D gene is named only where the DNA matches it firmly. Not all rows give a size; the values are once, few, many and, for expanded clones, a class.

clone_size: -
j_call: TRBJ1-2
v_call: TRBV18
cdr3_length: 16
d_call: -
cdr3_nt: TGTGCCAGCTCACCACAACAGGGTTCGGGGAACTATGGCTACACCTTC
cdr3_aa: CASSPQQGSGNYGYTF

clone_size: once
j_call: TRBJ1-3
v_call: TRBV7-2
cdr3_length: 16
d_call: -
cdr3_nt: TGTGCCAGCAGCACCGGGTCGGCTAAGGCTGGAAACACCATATATTTT
cdr3_aa: CASSTGSAKAGNTIYF

clone_size: -
j_call: TRBJ2-7
v_call: TRBV19
cdr3_length: 13
d_call: -
cdr3_nt: TGTGCCAGTAGTAGACAGACGGATTACGAGCAGTACTTC
cdr3_aa: CASSRQTDYEQYF

clone_size: few
j_call: TRBJ2-5
v_call: TRBV7-9
cdr3_length: 15
d_call: TRBD2
cdr3_nt: TGTGCCAGCAGCCCTAGCGGGACCCCCCAAGAGACCCAGTACTTC
cdr3_aa: CASSPSGTPQETQYF

clone_size: -
j_call: TRBJ2-1
v_call: TRBV6-5
cdr3_length: 15
d_call: TRBD1
cdr3_nt: TGTGCCAGCAGGGGACAGGGTGGGTCCTACAATGAGCAGTTCTTC
cdr3_aa: CASRGQGGSYNEQFF

clone_size: once
j_call: TRBJ2-7
v_call: TRBV7-2
cdr3_length: 15
d_call: -
cdr3_nt: TGTGCCAGCAGCTTAGCCGGGATTAGCTCCTACGAGCAGTACTTC
cdr3_aa: CASSLAGISSYEQYF

clone_size: -
j_call: TRBJ2-5
v_call: TRBV29-1
cdr3_length: 15
d_call: -
cdr3_nt: TGCAGCGGCGCGCTATTAGATGGCGGCCGAGAGACCCAGTACTTC
cdr3_aa: CSGALLDGGRETQYF

clone_size: -
j_call: TRBJ2-1
v_call: TRBV28
cdr3_length: 17
d_call: TRBD2
cdr3_nt: TGTGCCAGCAGTTCTTTTCAGCGGGAGTCCTACTACAATGAGCAGTTCTTC
cdr3_aa: CASSSFQRESYYNEQFF

clone_size: -
j_call: TRBJ2-4
v_call: TRBV5-1
cdr3_length: 11
d_call: -
cdr3_nt: TGCGCCAGCAAGGAGGGTAACATTCAGTACTTC
cdr3_aa: CASKEGNIQYF

clone_size: -
j_call: TRBJ2-2
v_call: TRBV6-5
cdr3_length: 13
d_call: -
cdr3_nt: TGTGCCAGCAGGTCGGGTTGGGTTGAGGAGCTGTTTTTT
cdr3_aa: CASRSGWVEELFF

clone_size: -
j_call: TRBJ1-2
v_call: TRBV28
cdr3_length: 17
d_call: -
cdr3_nt: TGTGCCAGCAGTTTCTTAATGGGTAGGTTACTACCCTATGGCTACACCTTC
cdr3_aa: CASSFLMGRLLPYGYTF

clone_size: -
j_call: TRBJ2-1
v_call: TRBV14
cdr3_length: 16
d_call: TRBD2
cdr3_nt: TGTGCCAGCAGCCAAGTCGTGCTAGCGGGAACCAATGAGCAGTTCTTC
cdr3_aa: CASSQVVLAGTNEQFF

clone_size: -
j_call: TRBJ2-7
v_call: TRBV19
cdr3_length: 14
d_call: -
cdr3_nt: TGTGCCAGTAGTAATCGAGCGGAACAGCGAGAGCAGTACTTC
cdr3_aa: CASSNRAEQREQYF

clone_size: -
j_call: TRBJ2-1
v_call: TRBV19
cdr3_length: 15
d_call: TRBD2
cdr3_nt: TGTGCCAGTAGTATAGGAGCGGGAGTACGGAATGAGCAGTTCTTC
cdr3_aa: CASSIGAGVRNEQFF

clone_size: -
j_call: TRBJ2-7
v_call: TRBV4-3
cdr3_length: 15
d_call: -
cdr3_nt: TGCGCCAGCAGCCGTGGAGGAGGGAGCTCCTACGAGCAGTACTTC
cdr3_aa: CASSRGGGSSYEQYF

clone_size: -
j_call: TRBJ2-3
v_call: TRBV29-1
cdr3_length: 17
d_call: TRBD2
cdr3_nt: TGCAGCGTTTCCCGACGGGGCAGCGGGACTTCGACAGATACGCAGTATTTT
cdr3_aa: CSVSRRGSGTSTDTQYF

clone_size: few
j_call: TRBJ1-1
v_call: TRBV18
cdr3_length: 14
d_call: -
cdr3_nt: TGTGCCAGCTCACTACCATTTATGAACACTGAAGCTTTCTTT
cdr3_aa: CASSLPFMNTEAFF

clone_size: -
j_call: TRBJ1-4
v_call: TRBV15
cdr3_length: 15
d_call: -
cdr3_nt: TGTGCCACCAGCAGAGTGGGGGCAGCTAATGAAAAACTGTTTTTT
cdr3_aa: CATSRVGAANEKLFF